Listed below are T cell receptor beta chains from one sample, sequenced in a study of shared clonotypes between healthy human individuals. Assay: immunoSEQ multiplex PCR; the TCRdb copy retains only in-frame clones and omits some. Among approximately 2.5 million clones listed, 85% to 95% were seen once. Material for sequencing was naive CD4+ T cells sorted from blood. The receptors come from a man aged 18 to 30 in good health. The CDR3 runs from the conserved cysteine through the conserved F or W. Clone size appears in some rows only: once, few, many, or a class for an expanded clone.

CDR3,J,V,size
CASSQDSTPGQGRATNEKLFF,TRBJ1-4,TRBV4-3,-
CASSLIGGVTYNEQFF,TRBJ2-1,TRBV27,-
CSVPDPLTANTEAFF,TRBJ1-1,TRBV29-1,-
CASSILGQGMPGELFF,TRBJ2-2,TRBV19,-
CAWRFGGKNTEAFF,TRBJ1-1,TRBV30,few
CASSLETGANTGELFF,TRBJ2-2,TRBV5-1,-
CASSDGNSGNTIYF,TRBJ1-3,TRBV14,-
CASSIAGSVDTQYF,TRBJ2-3,TRBV19,-
CASSLGLPGELFF,TRBJ2-2,TRBV11-3,-
CASSPSGLASYEQYF,TRBJ2-7,TRBV18,once
CASSPLGGGRSNQPQHF,TRBJ1-5,TRBV4-1,few
CASSWDPSGANVLTF,TRBJ2-6,TRBV7-2,-
CAISAYIFGETTNTGELFF,TRBJ2-2,TRBV10-3,-
CASSGLAGVYEQYF,TRBJ2-7,TRBV6-5,-
CASSDRGSSPGDIQYF,TRBJ2-4,TRBV19,-
CASRLAGAYEQYF,TRBJ2-7,TRBV6-6,-
CASSLVLGTGFYNSPLHF,TRBJ1-6,TRBV11-3,-
CASSLPGQGFGYTF,TRBJ1-2,TRBV7-2,-
CASSYSGSQETQYF,TRBJ2-5,TRBV10-3,-
CASSRDFNGGEQYF,TRBJ2-7,TRBV5-6,-
CASSEWEGRGPSYEQYF,TRBJ2-7,TRBV25-1,-
CASSQDRLMGETQYF,TRBJ2-5,TRBV4-3,-
CASSTRQGAGGELFF,TRBJ2-2,TRBV6-6,-
CASSLGQGTHEQFF,TRBJ2-1,TRBV19,once
CASSLGGQGMFF,TRBJ2-1,TRBV7-6,-
CASKEVQGATVGQPQHF,TRBJ1-5,TRBV28,-
CASSSRTGNEQYF,TRBJ2-7,TRBV7-8,-
CASRGQGKIGYTF,TRBJ1-2,TRBV6-5,-
CASSTQGNTIYF,TRBJ1-3,TRBV19,-
CASSLTGNRVSDNSPLHF,TRBJ1-6,TRBV7-9,-
CAISTGTGGNYEQYF,TRBJ2-7,TRBV10-3,-
CASHSPEGAGVKQFF,TRBJ2-1,TRBV7-9,-
CASSPILAGGEQFF,TRBJ2-1,TRBV28,-
CASSLISGGARETQYF,TRBJ2-5,TRBV5-1,-
CASSVGPYTDTQYF,TRBJ2-3,TRBV9,-
CASSAWTLGGSNQPQHF,TRBJ1-5,TRBV25-1,-
CASSPMTSGRSNRKTQYF,TRBJ2-5,TRBV5-4,-
CASSLASAGPNTGELFF,TRBJ2-2,TRBV5-1,once
CASSIDTEAFF,TRBJ1-1,TRBV19,once
CASSSGGHSTDTQYF,TRBJ2-3,TRBV7-2,-
CASTPGQGAFNEQFF,TRBJ2-1,TRBV9,-
CASSAPDGLNTEAFF,TRBJ1-1,TRBV25-1,once
CASSSGTGWGRNEQYF,TRBJ2-7,TRBV28,-
CASRDDRVGYTF,TRBJ1-2,TRBV2,-
CASSLAGPGELFF,TRBJ2-2,TRBV11-2,-
CASSAELGGIYEQFF,TRBJ2-1,TRBV5-1,-
CASSEFEGGPQRPLHF,TRBJ1-6,TRBV6-1,-
CASSSPRTGVAEAFF,TRBJ1-1,TRBV19,-
CASSLGSLNTGELFF,TRBJ2-2,TRBV5-1,-
CAWSLSPGQGSTEAFF,TRBJ1-1,TRBV30,few
CASSQDLGGEETQYF,TRBJ2-5,TRBV4-3,-
CSVTRGQDTEAFF,TRBJ1-1,TRBV29-1,-
CASSPSTGSNYGYTF,TRBJ1-2,TRBV19,-
CSVVKGGTEAFF,TRBJ1-1,TRBV29-1,-
CASREDRVTNSPLHF,TRBJ1-6,TRBV2,-
CASRTRREITAFF,TRBJ1-1,TRBV6-6,-
CASGLPFGTPQYF,TRBJ2-3,TRBV12-5,-